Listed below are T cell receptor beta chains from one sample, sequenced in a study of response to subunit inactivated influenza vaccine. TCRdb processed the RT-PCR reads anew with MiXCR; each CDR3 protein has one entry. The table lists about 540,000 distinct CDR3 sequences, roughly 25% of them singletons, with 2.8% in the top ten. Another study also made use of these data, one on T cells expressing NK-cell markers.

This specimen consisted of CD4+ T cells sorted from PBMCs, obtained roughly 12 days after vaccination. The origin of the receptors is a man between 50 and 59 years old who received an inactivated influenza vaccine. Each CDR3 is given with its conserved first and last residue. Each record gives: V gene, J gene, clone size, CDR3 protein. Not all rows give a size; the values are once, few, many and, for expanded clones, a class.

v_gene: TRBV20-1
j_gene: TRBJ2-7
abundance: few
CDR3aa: CSAGQGLPYEQYF

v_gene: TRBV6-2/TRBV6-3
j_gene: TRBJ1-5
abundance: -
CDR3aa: CASSWTQFSNQPQHF

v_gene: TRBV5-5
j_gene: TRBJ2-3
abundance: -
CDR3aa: CASSLAGQGASGDTQYF

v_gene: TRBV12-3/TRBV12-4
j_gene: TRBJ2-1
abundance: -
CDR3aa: CASSLTSLYEQFF

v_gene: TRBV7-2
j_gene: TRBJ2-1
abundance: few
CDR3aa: CASSLSAQGGEQFF

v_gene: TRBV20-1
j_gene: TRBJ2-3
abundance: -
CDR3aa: CSARDLMEDTQYF

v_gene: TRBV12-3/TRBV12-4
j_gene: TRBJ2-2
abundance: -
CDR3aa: CASNVAGGNTGELFF

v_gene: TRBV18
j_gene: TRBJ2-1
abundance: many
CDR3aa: CASSPTVTRDNEQFF

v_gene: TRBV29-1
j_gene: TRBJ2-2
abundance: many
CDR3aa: CSVDGDRGGTGELFF

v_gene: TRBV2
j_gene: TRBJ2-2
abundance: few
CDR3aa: CASSTSGGRTGELFF

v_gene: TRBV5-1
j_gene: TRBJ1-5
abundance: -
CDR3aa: CASSWTGGQPQHF

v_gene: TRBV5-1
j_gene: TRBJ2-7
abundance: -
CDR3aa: CASVGAYYSYEQYF

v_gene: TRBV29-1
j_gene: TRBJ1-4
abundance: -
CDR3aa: CSVAQATNEKLFF

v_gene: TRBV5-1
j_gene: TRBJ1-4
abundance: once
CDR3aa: CASRSGTTNEKLFF

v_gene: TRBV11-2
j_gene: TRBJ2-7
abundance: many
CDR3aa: CASSPPGRDYEQYF

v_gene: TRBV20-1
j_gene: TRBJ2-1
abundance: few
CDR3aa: CSARLAGGGYNEQFF

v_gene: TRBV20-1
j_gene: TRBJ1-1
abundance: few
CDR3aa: CSAMDRVTEAFF

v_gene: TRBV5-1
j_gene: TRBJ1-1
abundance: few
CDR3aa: CASSLTTGSEAFF

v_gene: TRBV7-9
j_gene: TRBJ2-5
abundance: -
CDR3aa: CASSRGLVPQETQYF

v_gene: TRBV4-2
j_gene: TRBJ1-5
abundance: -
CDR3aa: CASSPDRYSNQPQHF

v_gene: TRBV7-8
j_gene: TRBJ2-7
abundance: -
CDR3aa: CASSRDLAGEQYF

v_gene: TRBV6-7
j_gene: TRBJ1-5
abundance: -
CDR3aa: CASSYPGQGRDNQPQHF

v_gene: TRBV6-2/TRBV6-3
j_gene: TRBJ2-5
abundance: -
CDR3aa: CASSVAQETQYF

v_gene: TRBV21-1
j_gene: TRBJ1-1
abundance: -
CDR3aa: CASTTDRLNTEAFF

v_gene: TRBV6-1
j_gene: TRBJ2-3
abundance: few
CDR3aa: CASSEVPAGGVSTDTQYF

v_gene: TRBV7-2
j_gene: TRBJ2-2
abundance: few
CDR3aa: CASSLYRAYTNTGELFF